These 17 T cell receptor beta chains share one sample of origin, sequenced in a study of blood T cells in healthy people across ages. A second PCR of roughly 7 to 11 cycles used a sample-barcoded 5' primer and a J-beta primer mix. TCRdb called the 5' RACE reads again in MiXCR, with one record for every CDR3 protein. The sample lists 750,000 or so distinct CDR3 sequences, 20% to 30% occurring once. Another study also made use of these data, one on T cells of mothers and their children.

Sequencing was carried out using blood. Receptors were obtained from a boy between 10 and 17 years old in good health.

The CDR3 bases are TGTGCCAGCAGTTCGCTCGGGGGCGCGGGTTACGAGCAGTACGTC. Its protein is CASSSLGGAGYEQYV. The rearrangement links TRBV28 to TRBJ2-7; D tentatively fits TRBD1 or TRBD2 (6 bases each). This CDR3 region has 15 residues. V was trimmed by 4 bases and J by 4 bases, leaving 17 bases between them. CDR1 is MDHEN and CDR2 is SYDVKM in the germline V gene.

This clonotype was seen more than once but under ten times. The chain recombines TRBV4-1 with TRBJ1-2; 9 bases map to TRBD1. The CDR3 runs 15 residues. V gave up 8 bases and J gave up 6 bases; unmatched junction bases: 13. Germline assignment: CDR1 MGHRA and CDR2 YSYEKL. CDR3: CASSPRGGTGHGYTF. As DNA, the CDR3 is TGCGCCAGCTCCCCGCGGGGAGGGACAGGGCATGGCTACACCTTC.

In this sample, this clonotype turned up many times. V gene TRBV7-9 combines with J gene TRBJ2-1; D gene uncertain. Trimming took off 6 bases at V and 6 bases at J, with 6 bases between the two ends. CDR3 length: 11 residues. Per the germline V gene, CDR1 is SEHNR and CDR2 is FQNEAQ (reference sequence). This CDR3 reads CASSFGNEQFF. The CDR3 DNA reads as TGTGCCAGCAGTTTCGGCAATGAGCAGTTCTTC.

The CDR3 protein is CASSYSQSGLATWETQYF. CDR3 DNA sequence: TGTGCCAGCAGTTACTCGCAGTCGGGACTAGCGACTTGGGAGACCCAGTACTTC. The chain joins TRBV6-5 to TRBJ2-5, with 10 bases aligning to TRBD2. V dropped 0 bases and J dropped 5; count of bases not matched to a gene: 12. Germline V gene sequence: CDR1 MNHEY, CDR2 SVGAGI. The CDR3 extends over 18 amino acids.

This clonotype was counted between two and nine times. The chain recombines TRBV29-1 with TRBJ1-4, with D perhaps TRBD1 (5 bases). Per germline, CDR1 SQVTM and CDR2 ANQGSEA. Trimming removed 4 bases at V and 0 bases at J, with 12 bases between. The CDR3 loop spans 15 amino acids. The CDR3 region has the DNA TGCAGCGTTGCAGGACACGAACCAACTAATGAAAAACTGTTTTTT. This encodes CSVAGHEPTNEKLFF.

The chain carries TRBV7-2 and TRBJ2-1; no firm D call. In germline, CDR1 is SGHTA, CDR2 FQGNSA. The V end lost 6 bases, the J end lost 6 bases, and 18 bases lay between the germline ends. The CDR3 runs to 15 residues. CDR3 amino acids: CASSLLHILGNEQFF. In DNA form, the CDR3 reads TGTGCCAGCAGTTTACTCCACATTCTCGGCAATGAGCAGTTCTTC.

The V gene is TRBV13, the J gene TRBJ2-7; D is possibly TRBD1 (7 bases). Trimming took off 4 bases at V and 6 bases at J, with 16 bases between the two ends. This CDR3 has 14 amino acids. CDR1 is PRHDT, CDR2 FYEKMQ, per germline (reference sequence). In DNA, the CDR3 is TGTGCCAGCAGCTCACAGGTGGAGGGGGCCGAGCAGTACTTC. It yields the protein CASSSQVEGAEQYF.

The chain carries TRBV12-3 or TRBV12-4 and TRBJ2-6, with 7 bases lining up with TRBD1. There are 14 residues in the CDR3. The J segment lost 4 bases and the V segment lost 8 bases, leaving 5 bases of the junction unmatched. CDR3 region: CASRTGQGANVLTF. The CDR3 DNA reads TGTGCCAGCCGGACGGGACAGGGGGCCAACGTCCTGACTTTC.

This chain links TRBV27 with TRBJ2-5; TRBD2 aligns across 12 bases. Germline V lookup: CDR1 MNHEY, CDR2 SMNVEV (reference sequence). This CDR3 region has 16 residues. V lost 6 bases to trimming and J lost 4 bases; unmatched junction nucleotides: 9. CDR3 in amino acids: CASRPMTSGRLETQYF. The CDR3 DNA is TGTGCCAGCAGACCTATGACTAGCGGGAGACTAGAGACCCAGTACTTC.

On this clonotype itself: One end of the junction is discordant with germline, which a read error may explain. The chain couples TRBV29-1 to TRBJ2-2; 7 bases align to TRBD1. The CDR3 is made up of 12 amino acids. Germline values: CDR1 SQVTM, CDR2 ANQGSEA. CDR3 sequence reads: CTGTDDTGALFF. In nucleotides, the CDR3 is TGTACGGGGACAGACGACACCGGGGCGCTGTTTTTT.

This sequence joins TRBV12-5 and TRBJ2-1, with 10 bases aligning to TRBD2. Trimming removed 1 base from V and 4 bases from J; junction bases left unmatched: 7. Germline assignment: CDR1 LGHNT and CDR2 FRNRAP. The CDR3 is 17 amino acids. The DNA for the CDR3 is TGTGCTAGTGGTTTGGGCGGACTAGCGGCAGTATACAATGAGCAGTTCTTC. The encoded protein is CASGLGGLAAVYNEQFF.

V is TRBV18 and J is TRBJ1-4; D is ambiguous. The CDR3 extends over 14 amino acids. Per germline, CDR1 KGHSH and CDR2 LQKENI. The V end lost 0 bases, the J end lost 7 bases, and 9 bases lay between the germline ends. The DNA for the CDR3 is TGTGCCAGCTCACCACCTTCAGCGGGTGAAAAACTGTTTTTT. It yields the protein CASSPPSAGEKLFF.

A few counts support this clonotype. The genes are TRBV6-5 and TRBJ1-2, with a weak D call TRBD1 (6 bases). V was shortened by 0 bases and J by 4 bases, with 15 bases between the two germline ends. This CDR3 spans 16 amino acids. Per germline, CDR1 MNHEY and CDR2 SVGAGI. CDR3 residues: CASSYSSQGSVYGYTF. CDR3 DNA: TGTGCCAGCAGTTACTCGAGCCAGGGGTCGGTCTATGGCTACACCTTC.

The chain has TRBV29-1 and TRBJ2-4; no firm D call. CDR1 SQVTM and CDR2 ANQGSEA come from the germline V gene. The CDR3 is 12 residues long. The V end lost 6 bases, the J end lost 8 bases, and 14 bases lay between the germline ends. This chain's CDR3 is CSVLPEADIQYF. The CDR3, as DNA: TGCAGCGTGCTCCCCGAGGCGGACATTCAGTACTTC.

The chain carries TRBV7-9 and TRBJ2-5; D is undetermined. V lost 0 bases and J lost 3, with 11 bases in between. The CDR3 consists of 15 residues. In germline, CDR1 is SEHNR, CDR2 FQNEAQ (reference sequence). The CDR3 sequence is CASSLASAAEETQYF. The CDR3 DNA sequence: TGTGCCAGCAGCTTAGCATCGGCAGCAGAAGAGACCCAGTACTTC.

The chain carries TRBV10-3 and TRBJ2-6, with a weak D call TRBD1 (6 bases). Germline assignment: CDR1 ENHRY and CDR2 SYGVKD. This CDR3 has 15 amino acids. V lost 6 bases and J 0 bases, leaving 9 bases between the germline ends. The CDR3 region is CAIRDRNSGANVLTF. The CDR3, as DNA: TGTGCCATCAGGGACAGAAACTCTGGGGCCAACGTCCTGACTTTC.

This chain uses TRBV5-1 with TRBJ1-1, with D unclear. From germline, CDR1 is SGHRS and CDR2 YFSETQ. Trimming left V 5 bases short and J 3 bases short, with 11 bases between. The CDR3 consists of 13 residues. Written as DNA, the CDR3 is TGCGCCAGCAGAACGGTATCGGACACTGAAGCTTTCTTT. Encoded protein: CASRTVSDTEAFF. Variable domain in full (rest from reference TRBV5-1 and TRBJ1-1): KAGVTQTPRYLIKTRGQQVTLSCSPISGHRSVSWYQQTPGQGLQFLFEYFSETQRNKGNFPGRFSGRQFSNSRSEMNVSTLELGDSALYLCASRTVSDTEAFFGQGTRLTVV.